This TCR beta chain was sequenced in a study of T-cell memory formation after mild COVID-19. This clonotype was seen a few times. Its antigen remains unknown. V lost 2 bases to trimming and J lost 6 bases, with 13 bases between them. CDR1 is KGHSH and CDR2 is LQKENI in the germline V gene. CDR3 length: 14 amino acids. Study outcomes and limitations: Contracting CD4+ clones sat mainly in CM and EM; CD8+ in EMRA. Clonal second-wave expansions that peaked on day 37 had unconfirmed SARS-CoV-2 specificity.

5'RACE with constant-segment primers yielded barcoded, UMI-tagged TCR alpha and TCR beta cDNA libraries. TCRdb independently ran MiXCR on the 5' RACE reads; one entry per CDR3 protein. The sample yields under 300,000 distinct CDR3 sequences, about 17% seen once. The chain has TRBV18 and TRBJ1-2; D unclear. This TCR derives from a man younger than 35 who had mild COVID-19 (a few samples of this study predate the infection). Cell type and time point are not known. The sequenced material came from PBMCs or a T cell subset sorted from them (not recorded which). The CDR3 reads CASSPGARIDGYTF. CDR3 sequence (DNA): TGTGCCAGCTCACCAGGAGCCCGGATCGATGGCTACACCTTC.